This T cell receptor (beta chain) was captured by sequencing in a study of identical twins. A single record per CDR3 protein comes from TCRdb applying MiXCR to the 5' RACE reads. The sample has a few hundred thousand distinct CDR3 sequences, approximately 17% seen once. From germline, CDR1 is LNHDA and CDR2 SQIVND (reference sequence). The CDR3 is 14 amino acids. Trimming pared 0 bases from V and 4 bases from J, leaving 9 bases between. The rearrangement links TRBV19 to TRBJ1-1; D unclear. Sample: naive T cells sorted from blood. This TCR derives from a man aged 45-60 years in good health. The CDR3 sequence is CASSIDQRFTEAFF. In DNA, the CDR3 is TGTGCCAGTAGTATAGATCAAAGGTTCACTGAAGCTTTCTTT.